One sample yielded the 10 T cell receptor beta chains listed below, sequenced in a study of cytomegalovirus exposure and HLA in healthy donors. This table comes from immunoSEQ multiplex PCR, and its TCRdb copy is limited to in-frame clones, with some not included. The sample gives roughly 120,000 clones, approximately 91% of which show up once; roughly 4.4% is in the top ten. The sequenced sample was PBMCs. The receptors stem from a man aged 18 to 29 in good health and CMV-seropositive.

The rearrangement links TRBV10-3 to TRBJ1-5, with TRBD1 identical over 10 bases. J gave up 1 base and V 2 bases, and 8 bases lay outside the gene matches. CDR3 length: 18 residues. Germline V gene lookup returns CDR1 ENHRY and CDR2 SYGVKD. The CDR3 here is CAISEGTGAKWSNQPQHF. The CDR3 nucleotides read TGTGCCATCAGTGAGGGGACAGGGGCCAAGTGGAGCAATCAGCCCCAGCATTTT.

The V call is TRBV2, the J call TRBJ2-5; 13 nucleotides align to TRBD2. Germline assignment: CDR1 SNHLY and CDR2 FYNNEI. This CDR3 is 15 amino acids long. Trimming cost V 6 bases and J 5 bases; bases outside gene matches: 6. The CDR3 protein is CASRNRTSGGETQYF. The CDR3 region has the DNA TGTGCCAGCAGGAATAGGACTAGCGGGGGTGAGACCCAGTACTTC. Full variable domain (outside the CDR3, taken from reference TRBV2 and TRBJ2-5): EPEVTQTPSHQVTQMGQEVILRCVPISNHLYFYWYRQILGQKVEFLVSFYNNEISEKSEIFDDQFSVERPDGSNFTLKIRSTKLEDSAMYFCASRNRTSGGETQYFGPGTRLLVL.

The rearrangement joins TRBV27 to TRBJ2-7, with D possibly being TRBD1 (6 bases). The germline V gene encodes CDR1 MNHEY and CDR2 SMNVEV (reference sequence). With 6 bases removed from V and 1 base from J, the gap between germline ends came to 13 bases. This CDR3 has 14 residues. The CDR3 bases are TGTGCCAGCAGACCCCGGACAGTTTCCTACGAGCAGTACTTC. Its protein is CASRPRTVSYEQYF.

The rearrangement uses TRBV5-4 and TRBJ1-4; tentatively, D is TRBD1 (5 bases). CDR3 length: 14 residues. The V gene's germline CDR1 is SGHNT and CDR2 YYREEE (reference sequence). The V end lost 5 bases, the J end lost 7 bases, and 15 bases lay between the germline ends. The CDR3 nucleotides read TGTGCCAGCAGTAACAGGACCGGATCTGAAAAACTGTTTTTT. It specifies CASSNRTGSEKLFF.

This CDR3 is CASSLTGAKDTEAFF. CDR3 bases: TGTGCCAGCAGCCTGACAGGGGCTAAGGACACTGAAGCTTTCTTT. The V call is TRBV7-8, the J call TRBJ1-1; 8 nucleotides line up with TRBD1. The V gene end was trimmed by 5 bases and the J gene end by 3 bases; junction bases not matched to a gene: 8. The CDR3 extends over 15 amino acids. The germline gives CDR1 SGHVS, CDR2 FQNEAQ.

The CDR3 reads CASTYKGLLTEAFF. CDR3 coding DNA: TGTGCCAGCACTTACAAGGGGTTGCTCACTGAAGCTTTCTTT. The chain uses TRBV5-6 and TRBJ1-1, with a possible D match to TRBD1 (5 bases). CDR3 size: 14 residues. CDR1 SGHDT and CDR2 YYEEEE come from the germline V gene. With 6 bases removed from V and 4 bases from J, the gap between germline ends came to 16 bases.

DNA for the CDR3: TGTGCCAGCAGCTTAGGCAGGACAGGTCTAAATCAGCCCCAGCATTTT. Protein sequence: CASSLGRTGLNQPQHF. The chain joins TRBV11-2 to TRBJ1-5; 7 bases align to TRBD1. The CDR3 runs 16 residues. V was clipped by 1 base and J by 4 bases; unmatched bases: 7. In germline, CDR1 is SGHAT, CDR2 FQNNGV.

V gene TRBV7-9 combines with J gene TRBJ1-5; D is undetermined. This CDR3 spans 15 amino acids. V lost 5 bases and J 6 bases, leaving 17 bases between the germline ends. Germline values: CDR1 SEHNR, CDR2 FQNEAQ (reference sequence). CDR3 sequence (DNA): TGTGCCAGCAGCCTAGGTCGGGGAACGGGTCAGCCCCAGCATTTT. The encoded protein is CASSLGRGTGQPQHF.

The rearrangement uses TRBV27 and TRBJ1-1; possible D gene TRBD1, 5 bases. The CDR3 covers 12 residues. V was trimmed by 4 bases and J by 8 bases, leaving 11 bases between them. Germline assignment: CDR1 MNHEY and CDR2 SMNVEV (reference sequence). CDR3 region: CASSSGGLEAFF. The DNA for the CDR3 is TGTGCCAGCAGTTCTGGGGGGTTAGAAGCTTTCTTT.

This clone appeared a single time. The J gene is TRBJ1-5, the V gene TRBV5-6; 8 bases map to TRBD1. The junction had 5 bases not matched to a gene; V was cut back by 3 bases and J by 0 bases. CDR1 is SGHDT, CDR2 YYEEEE, per germline. There are 16 residues in the CDR3. DNA for the CDR3: TGTGCCAGCAGCTCCGCCGGGACAGGTAGCAATCAGCCCCAGCATTTT. Residues: CASSSAGTGSNQPQHF.